Sequencing of this TCR beta chain was carried out in a study of cytomegalovirus exposure and HLA in healthy donors. Across the study: A later analysis reported the same platform for the roughly 120 validation repertoires and the 650 to 750 first-cohort repertoires.

Libraries were prepared by immunoSEQ multiplex PCR; TCRdb keeps only in-frame clonotypes and omits some of them. The sample contains fewer than 130,000 clones, approximately 87% of which appear only once. Points on this clone: No antigen is known for it.

Study outcomes and limitations: Rarity held for most TCR sequences, but there were some public TCRs that occurred in many donors. Specific recognition of CMV antigens was confirmed in vitro for a few chains (all CMV-associated). Cytomegalovirus association was assigned to about 180 TCR beta chains.

CDR3 size: 17 residues. Germline assignment: CDR1 MNHEY and CDR2 SMNVEV (reference sequence). V lost 5 bases and J lost 6; bases outside the gene matches: 16. The TCR sequence derives from a woman aged 30 to 39 in good health and CMV-seropositive. The V call is TRBV27, the J call TRBJ2-1; 7 nucleotides align to TRBD2. Input material: PBMCs. The CDR3 region has the DNA TGTGCCAGCAGTCCTCGATGGGGGGGAGGGAAGGTCAATGAGCAGTTCTTC. This sequence encodes CASSPRWGGGKVNEQFF.